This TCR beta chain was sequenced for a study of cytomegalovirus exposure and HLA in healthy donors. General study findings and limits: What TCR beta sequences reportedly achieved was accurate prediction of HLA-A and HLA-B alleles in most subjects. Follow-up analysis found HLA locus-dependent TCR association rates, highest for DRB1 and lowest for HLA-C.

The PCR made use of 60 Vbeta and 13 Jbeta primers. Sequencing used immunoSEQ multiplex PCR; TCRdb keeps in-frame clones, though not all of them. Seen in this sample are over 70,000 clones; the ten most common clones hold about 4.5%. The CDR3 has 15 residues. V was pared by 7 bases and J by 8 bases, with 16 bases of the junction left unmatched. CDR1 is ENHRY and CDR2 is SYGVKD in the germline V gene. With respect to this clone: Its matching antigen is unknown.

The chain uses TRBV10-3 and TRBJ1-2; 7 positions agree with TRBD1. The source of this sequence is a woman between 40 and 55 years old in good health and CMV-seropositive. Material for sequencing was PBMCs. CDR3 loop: CAITSPSGQARGYTF. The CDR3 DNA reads TGTGCCATCACCTCACCATCAGGACAGGCGAGGGGCTACACCTTC.